This T cell receptor beta chain derives from a study of graft-versus-host responses after intestinal transplantation. Background on the study: Recipients had transplants, and these were multivisceral, liver-intestinal, or isolated intestinal.

Looked up from germline, CDR1 is SGHNT and CDR2 is YYREEE (reference sequence). Trimming took 4 bases from V and 5 from J; bases not matched to a gene: 10. The CDR3 consists of 15 residues. A note on this clone: Its antigen is still unknown.

Sequencing was performed with immunoSEQ multiplex PCR; in TCRdb, only in-frame clones are kept and a portion is missing. The table includes about 120,000 clones, 90% detected once. The sample in question was unstimulated CD4+ T cells sorted from spleen or lymph node cells, obtained before intestinal transplant. The gene calls are TRBV5-4 and TRBJ2-5; TRBD1 agrees at 8 bases. This clonotype was sampled from a human donor who received an intestinal transplant. The CDR3 nucleotides are TGTGCCAGCAGCCTCCGACAGGGGTCGCCTGAGACCCAGTACTTC. Translating it yields CASSLRQGSPETQYF.